The T cell receptor (beta chain) under discussion was sequenced for a study of blood T cell repertoires in COVID-19. Study context: Samples representing acute and convalescent COVID-19 were sourced from the United States, Italy and Spain. T cells, B-cell-depleted T cells, or PBMCs supplied cDNA or gDNA.

Sequencing used immunoSEQ multiplex PCR; TCRdb keeps in-frame clones, though not all of them. The data hold roughly 280,000 clones, with roughly 86% observed a single time. This clone was found once. Deletions cut 3 bases from V and 4 bases from J, with 7 bases between. Germline loops: CDR1 SGDLS, CDR2 YYNGEE. The CDR3 is 12 amino acids. The V gene is TRBV9, the J gene TRBJ2-5; D is undetermined. The sequence came from a man in his forties with active or convalescent COVID-19. Sequenced: peripheral blood. The CDR3 DNA is TGTGCCAGCAGCGCCCCCAGAGAGACCCAGTACTTC. Translating gives CASSAPRETQYF.